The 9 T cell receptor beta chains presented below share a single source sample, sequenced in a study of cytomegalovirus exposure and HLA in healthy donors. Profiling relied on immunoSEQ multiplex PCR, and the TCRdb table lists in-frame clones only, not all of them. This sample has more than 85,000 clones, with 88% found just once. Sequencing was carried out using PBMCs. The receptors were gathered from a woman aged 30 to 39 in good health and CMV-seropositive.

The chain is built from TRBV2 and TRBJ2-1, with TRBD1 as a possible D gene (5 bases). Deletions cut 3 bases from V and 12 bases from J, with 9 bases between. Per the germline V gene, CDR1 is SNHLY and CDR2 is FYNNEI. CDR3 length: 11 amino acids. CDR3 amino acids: CASSEEGVQFF. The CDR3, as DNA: TGTGCCAGCAGTGAGGAAGGGGTGCAGTTCTTC.

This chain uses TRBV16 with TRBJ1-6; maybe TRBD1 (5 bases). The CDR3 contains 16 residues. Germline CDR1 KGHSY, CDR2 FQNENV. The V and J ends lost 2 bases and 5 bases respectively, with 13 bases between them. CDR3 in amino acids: CASSQPEGEDNSPLHF. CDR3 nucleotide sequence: TGTGCCAGCAGCCAACCTGAAGGGGAAGATAATTCACCCCTCCACTTT.

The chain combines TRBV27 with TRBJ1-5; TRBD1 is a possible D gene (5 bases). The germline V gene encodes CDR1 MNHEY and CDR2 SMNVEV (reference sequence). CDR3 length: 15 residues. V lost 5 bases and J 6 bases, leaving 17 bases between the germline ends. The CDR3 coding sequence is TGTGCCAGCAGTGGTGGGACGGGGGGGTTTCAGCCCCAGCATTTT. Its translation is CASSGGTGGFQPQHF.

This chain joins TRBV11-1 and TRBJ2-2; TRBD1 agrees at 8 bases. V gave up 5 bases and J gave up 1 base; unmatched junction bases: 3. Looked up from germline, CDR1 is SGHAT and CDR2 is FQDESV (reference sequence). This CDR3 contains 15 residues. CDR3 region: CASSVDRGNTGELFF. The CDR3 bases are TGTGCCAGCAGCGTCGACAGGGGGAACACCGGGGAGCTGTTTTTT.

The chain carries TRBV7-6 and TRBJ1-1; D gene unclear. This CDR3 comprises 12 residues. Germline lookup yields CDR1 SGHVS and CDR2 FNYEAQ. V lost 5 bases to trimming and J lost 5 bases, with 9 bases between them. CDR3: CASSPIPTEAFF. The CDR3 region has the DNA TGTGCCAGCAGCCCTATACCTACTGAAGCTTTCTTT.

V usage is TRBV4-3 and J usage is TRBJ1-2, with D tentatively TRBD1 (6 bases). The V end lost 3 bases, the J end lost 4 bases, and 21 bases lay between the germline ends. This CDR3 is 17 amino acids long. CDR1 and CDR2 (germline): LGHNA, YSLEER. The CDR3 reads CASSHKRTGLDGYGYTF. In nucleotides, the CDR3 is TGCGCCAGCAGCCACAAGAGAACAGGGCTGGATGGCTATGGCTACACCTTC.

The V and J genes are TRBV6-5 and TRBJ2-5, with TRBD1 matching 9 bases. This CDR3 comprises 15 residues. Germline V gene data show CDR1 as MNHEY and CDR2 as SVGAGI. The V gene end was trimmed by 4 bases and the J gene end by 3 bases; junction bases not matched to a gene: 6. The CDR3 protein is CASSSPGTGKETQYF. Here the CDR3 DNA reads TGTGCCAGCAGTTCCCCCGGGACAGGGAAAGAGACCCAGTACTTC.

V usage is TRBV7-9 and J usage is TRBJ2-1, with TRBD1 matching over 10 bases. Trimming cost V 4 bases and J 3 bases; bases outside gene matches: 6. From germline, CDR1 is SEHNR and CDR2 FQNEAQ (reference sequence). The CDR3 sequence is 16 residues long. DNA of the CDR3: TGTGCCAGCAGCTCCGGGGGACAGGGGAACTACAATGAGCAGTTCTTC. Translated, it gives CASSSGGQGNYNEQFF.

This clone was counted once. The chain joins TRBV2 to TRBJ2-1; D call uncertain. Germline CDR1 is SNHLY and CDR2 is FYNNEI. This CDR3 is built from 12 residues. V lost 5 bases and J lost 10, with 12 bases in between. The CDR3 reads CASSPQTEEQFF. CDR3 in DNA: TGTGCCAGCAGTCCACAAACAGAAGAGCAGTTCTTC.